This T cell receptor (beta chain) was identified in a study of Tregs in tolerant kidney transplant recipients. Points from the study as a whole: The most relevant donor-specific Treg TCRbeta repertoire apparently came from expansion with activated donor B cells. The small number of patients limits these findings pending further validation. Biological reproducibility was not directly addressed, but technical replication error appeared minimal.

With regard to this clone: Its cognate antigen is unknown.

Generated by immunoSEQ multiplex PCR, the TCRdb table keeps only in-frame clones and is missing some. The sample holds over 55,000 clones, around four fifths seen once. Thawed PBMCs were FACS-sorted into unstimulated CD4+CD25+CD127- regulatory T cells, CD4+CD25- non-regulatory cells, CD4 and CD8 cells. This receptor was identified in a human donor in good health. The sample comprised CD4+ T cells from blood.

The CDR3 region has the DNA TGTGCCAGCAGTTACGTATCTTCACCCCTCCACTTT. The encoded protein is CASSYVSSPLHF. This chain links TRBV6-6 with TRBJ1-6; D is undetermined. From germline, CDR1 is MNHNY and CDR2 SVGAGI (reference sequence). The CDR3 loop spans 12 amino acids. The V and J ends lost 2 bases and 9 bases respectively, with 5 bases between them.